These 23 T cell receptor beta chains came from one sample sequenced in a study of shared clonotypes between healthy human individuals. Sequenced by immunoSEQ multiplex PCR; TCRdb stores in-frame clones only, minus some. The sample consists of 400,000 to 550,000 clones, roughly 85% of them appearing once. The material sequenced was PBMCs. These receptors originate from a woman aged 40 to 50 in good health. Some clones in this sample may be carry-over from other donors' samples.

V gene TRBV28 combines with J gene TRBJ1-2; 7 bases map to TRBD1. The CDR3 spans 17 residues. V was pared by 5 bases and J by 1 base, with 13 bases of the junction left unmatched. Germline V gene data show CDR1 as MDHEN and CDR2 as SYDVKM. Here the CDR3 DNA reads TGTGCCAGCAGTGCTCCCCAGACAGGGACCCTTAACTATGGCTACACCTTC. It is translated as CASSAPQTGTLNYGYTF.

This chain joins TRBV28 and TRBJ2-5; D not resolved. The germline CDR1 and CDR2 sequences are MDHEN and SYDVKM. This CDR3 region has 11 residues. Trimming removed 2 bases from V and 10 bases from J, with 8 bases in between. The CDR3 DNA reads as TGTGCCAGCAGTTTAGGGGATAACCAGTACTTC. This translates into CASSLGDNQYF.

The genes are TRBV28 and TRBJ1-5; weak D call: TRBD1 (5 bases). From germline, CDR1 is MDHEN and CDR2 SYDVKM. The CDR3 has 18 residues. V dropped 6 bases and J dropped 3 bases, with 24 bases sitting between them. The CDR3 spells CASRDFYIRQGLNQPQHF. Here the CDR3 DNA reads TGTGCCAGCAGGGACTTCTATATACGGCAGGGTCTCAATCAGCCCCAGCATTTT.

The chain employs TRBV10-3 and TRBJ2-7; no clear D gene. Germline CDR1 ENHRY, CDR2 SYGVKD. V lost 7 bases, J lost 2 bases, and 12 bases lay in between. The CDR3 is made up of 13 amino acids. The CDR3 nucleotides are TGTGCCATCAAGGGTGACGGAACCTACGAGCAGTACTTC. It is translated as CAIKGDGTYEQYF.

This clone was seen ten or more times. The chain combines TRBV29-1 with TRBJ1-1, with TRBD1 as a possible D gene (6 bases). V shed 7 bases and J shed 1 base, with 10 bases lying between them. The germline gives CDR1 SQVTM, CDR2 ANQGSEA. The CDR3 contains 12 residues. DNA of the CDR3: TGCAGCGCGGGGGGCCGGAACACTGAAGCTTTCTTT. Residues: CSAGGRNTEAFF.

The sample holds one count of this clone. The genes are TRBV19 and TRBJ1-2; 12 positions agree with TRBD1. The junction had 6 bases not matched to a gene; V was cut back by 5 bases and J by 5 bases. The CDR3 has 15 residues. Germline values: CDR1 LNHDA, CDR2 SQIVND (reference sequence). The CDR3 loop reads CASSPGQGAPYGYTF. The DNA for the CDR3 is TGTGCCAGTAGTCCGGGACAGGGGGCGCCGTATGGCTACACCTTC.

The CDR3 DNA is TGTGCCAGCAGACAGTGGGGGTCTGTCACCGGGGAGCTGTTTTTT. It codes for CASRQWGSVTGELFF. The V call is TRBV5-6, the J call TRBJ2-2; D is perhaps TRBD1 or TRBD2 (5 bases each). From germline, CDR1 is SGHDT and CDR2 YYEEEE. This CDR3 is 15 amino acids long. V was trimmed by 5 bases and J by 4 bases, leaving 15 bases between them.

This chain links TRBV5-3 with TRBJ2-7, with D possibly matching TRBD2 (6 bases). TRBV5-3 is an open reading frame whose function is uncertain. V lost 0 bases and J 5 bases, leaving 21 bases between the germline ends. This CDR3 is built from 17 residues. In nucleotides, the CDR3 is TGTGCCAGAAGCTTGGAATGTGCGGGACGCCGATTCAACGAGCAGTACTTC. Residues: CARSLECAGRRFNEQYF.

The chain combines TRBV7-6 with TRBJ1-3, with a possible D match to TRBD1 (6 bases). The CDR3 is made up of 16 amino acids. Germline values: CDR1 SGHVS, CDR2 FNYEAQ. The V gene lost 5 bases and the J gene lost 0 bases, with 14 bases spanning the gap. CDR3 DNA: TGTGCCAGCAGCCGAAGTACAGGGTCCTCTGGAAACACCATATATTTT. Translating it yields CASSRSTGSSGNTIYF.

The J gene is TRBJ2-5, the V gene TRBV15; D not certain. V was clipped by 0 bases and J by 1 base, with 6 bases between them. Germline V lookup: CDR1 LNHNV, CDR2 YYDKDF (reference sequence). This CDR3 is built from 14 residues. The CDR3 sequence is CATSRDRFQETQYF. As DNA, the CDR3 is TGTGCCACCAGCAGAGATAGGTTCCAAGAGACCCAGTACTTC.

The rearrangement links TRBV7-2 to TRBJ2-7, with D perhaps TRBD1 or TRBD2 (6 bases each). Trimming took off 5 bases at V and 3 bases at J, with 20 bases between the two ends. Germline-derived CDR1 and CDR2 are SGHTA and FQGNSA. The CDR3 runs 16 residues. Written as DNA, the CDR3 is TGTGCCAGCAGCCCCCAACAGGGCGGGACTTTCTACGAGCAGTACTTC. Amino acid sequence: CASSPQQGGTFYEQYF.

Points on this clone: A much larger clone differs by one base, so this may be a read error. The chain couples TRBV7-6 to TRBJ2-1; no clear D. The CDR3 has 12 residues. Trimming left V 3 bases short and J 5 bases short, with 5 bases between. Germline V CDR1 and CDR2: SGHVS, FNYEAQ. This CDR3 reads CASSFGHNEQFF. CDR3 DNA sequence: TGTGCCAGCAGCTTCGGTCACAATGAGCAGTTCTTC.

This clone was found once. The chain links TRBV4-1 to TRBJ2-5, with 7 nucleotides matching TRBD2. Trimming removed 3 bases from V and 2 bases from J; junction bases left unmatched: 6. CDR3 size: 15 residues. Germline V CDR1 and CDR2: MGHRA, YSYEKL. DNA of the CDR3: TGCGCCAGCAGCCAGTTAGGGACTATACAAGAGACCCAGTACTTC. Encoded protein: CASSQLGTIQETQYF.

Here the CDR3 reads CASSALGHGNQPQHF. CDR3 bases: TGTGCCAGCAGCGCCCTGGGCCACGGCAATCAGCCCCAGCATTTT. This chain uses TRBV9 with TRBJ1-5; D unresolved. Trimming took 3 bases from V and 2 from J, leaving 12 bases between them. This CDR3 is built from 15 residues. Germline V lookup: CDR1 SGDLS, CDR2 YYNGEE.

This clone was recorded at least ten times. V and J are TRBV2 and TRBJ2-2, with 7 nucleotides matching TRBD2. Per the germline V gene, CDR1 is SNHLY and CDR2 is FYNNEI. V shed 6 bases and J 4 bases; nucleotides not matched to a gene: 8. The CDR3 runs 15 residues. The CDR3 sequence is CASRIQGGITGELFF. CDR3 DNA: TGTGCCAGCAGAATCCAGGGAGGGATCACCGGGGAGCTGTTTTTT. The full variable domain, completed using reference TRBV2 and TRBJ2-2, is EPEVTQTPSHQVTQMGQEVILRCVPISNHLYFYWYRQILGQKVEFLVSFYNNEISEKSEIFDDQFSVERPDGSNFTLKIRSTKLEDSAMYFCASRIQGGITGELFFGEGSRLTVL.

The rearrangement links TRBV28 to TRBJ2-3; weak D call: TRBD1 (7 bases). Trimming took off 6 bases at V and 1 base at J, with 14 bases between the two ends. The CDR3 has 15 amino acids. The germline gives CDR1 MDHEN, CDR2 SYDVKM. CDR3 region: CASSQGGEGTDTQYF. CDR3 nucleotide sequence: TGTGCCAGCAGCCAGGGGGGTGAAGGCACAGATACGCAGTATTTT.

The chain joins TRBV6-1 to TRBJ1-2; no firm D call. This CDR3 contains 15 residues. The V gene lost 2 bases and the J gene lost 8 bases, with 18 bases spanning the gap. Germline V CDR1 and CDR2: MNHNS, SASEGT. CDR3 sequence: CASSETWRQPSGYTF. DNA for the CDR3: TGTGCCAGCAGTGAAACTTGGCGGCAGCCGAGCGGCTACACCTTC.

The chain uses TRBV27 and TRBJ1-6; D might be TRBD1 (5 bases). In germline, CDR1 is MNHEY, CDR2 SMNVEV (reference sequence). The V end lost 5 bases, the J end lost 7 bases, and 15 bases lay between the germline ends. The CDR3 has 15 residues. The CDR3 spells CASSPAGARNSPLHF. The DNA of the CDR3 is TGTGCCAGCAGTCCCGCCGGGGCGCGAAATTCACCCCTCCACTTT.

The genes are TRBV5-4 and TRBJ2-3; tentatively, D is TRBD2 (6 bases). The CDR3 extends over 15 amino acids. Trimming left V 4 bases short and J 0 bases short, with 12 bases between. Germline V gives CDR1 SGHNT, CDR2 YYREEE (reference sequence). The CDR3 nucleotides are TGTGCCAGCAGCCTAGGTAGCGGAAGCACAGATACGCAGTATTTT. Protein product: CASSLGSGSTDTQYF.

The chain recombines TRBV2 with TRBJ2-3; D may be TRBD1 or TRBD2 (5 bases each). Germline assignment: CDR1 SNHLY and CDR2 FYNNEI. This CDR3 is 15 amino acids long. V was trimmed by 3 bases and J by 3 bases, leaving 13 bases between them. The CDR3 coding sequence is TGTGCCAGCAGTGAGGTGGGATGGGGGACAGATACGCAGTATTTT. Its protein is CASSEVGWGTDTQYF.

This sequence joins TRBV19 and TRBJ2-6; D remains unclear. The germline CDR1 and CDR2 sequences are LNHDA and SQIVND (reference sequence). The V end lost 9 bases, the J end lost 5 bases, and 8 bases lay between the germline ends. This CDR3 spans 12 amino acids. The CDR3 DNA sequence: TGTGCCAGCAGTTATAGGGCCAACGTCCTGACTTTC. It encodes CASSYRANVLTF.

V and J are TRBV2 and TRBJ1-1; unclear D gene. Trimming took off 4 bases at V and 5 bases at J, with 14 bases between the two ends. This CDR3 has 14 residues. Germline CDR1 SNHLY, CDR2 FYNNEI. CDR3 coding DNA: TGTGCCAGCAGTGGGAGGGTTTTGGGGACTGAAGCTTTCTTT. This codes for CASSGRVLGTEAFF. Using reference TRBV2 and TRBJ1-1 for the parts outside the CDR3, the full variable domain is EPEVTQTPSHQVTQMGQEVILRCVPISNHLYFYWYRQILGQKVEFLVSFYNNEISEKSEIFDDQFSVERPDGSNFTLKIRSTKLEDSAMYFCASSGRVLGTEAFFGQGTRLTVV.

The V call is TRBV19, the J call TRBJ2-7; possible D gene TRBD2, 5 bases. The CDR3 loop spans 15 amino acids. V lost 4 bases, J lost 2 bases, and 15 bases lay in between. CDR1 and CDR2 (germline): LNHDA, SQIVND (reference sequence). Written as DNA, the CDR3 is TGTGCCAGTAGTACCAACGGGGTTAATACCTACGAGCAGTACTTC. Its protein product is CASSTNGVNTYEQYF.